A selection of T cell receptor beta chains follows, all from one sample in a study of human T cells and chemical hapten exposure. TCRdb reprocessed the RACE reads with MiXCR, giving one entry per CDR3 protein. This sample carries some 200,000 distinct CDR3 sequences, about a fifth of them seen once, and the ten largest clones take approximately 6.7%. The specimen was whole blood, collected in connection with sensitization to the hapten diphenylcyclopropenone (DPC). The receptors were gathered from a woman in her fifties or sixties with alopecia areata. Some clones in this sample may be carry-over from other donors' samples. Both conserved end residues are part of each CDR3. D genes are given only for firm matches. Clone size appears in some rows only: once, few, many, or a class for an expanded clone.

>few|.|TRBJ2-5|TRBV20-1
CSPVKVGRETQYF
TGCAGTCCGGTCAAAGTAGGTCGGGAGACCCAGTACTTC
>.|.|TRBJ2-5|TRBV3-1
CASSRTALQETQYF
TGTGCCAGCAGCCGGACAGCGCTCCAAGAGACCCAGTACTTC
>few|TRBD2|TRBJ2-3|TRBV29-1
CSVESRGRLDTQYF
TGCAGCGTTGAATCGCGCGGGAGACTGGATACGCAGTATTTT
>.|.|TRBJ1-4|TRBV29-1
CSAQRTNEKLFF
TGCAGCGCACAAAGAACTAATGAAAAACTGTTTTTT
>.|.|TRBJ2-1|TRBV29-1
CSVEEGSYNEQFF
TGCAGCGTTGAAGAGGGCAGCTACAATGAGCAGTTCTTC
>.|TRBD1|TRBJ1-5|TRBV20-1
CSARGQGGNQPQHF
TGCAGTGCTAGAGGACAGGGAGGCAATCAGCCCCAGCATTTT
>.|.|TRBJ2-5|TRBV29-1
CSVEETAQETQYF
TGCAGCGTTGAGGAGACTGCGCAAGAGACCCAGTACTTC
>.|.|TRBJ2-5|TRBV11-3
CASSPQGGGIMSEETQYF
TGTGCCAGCAGCCCCCAGGGGGGAGGGATTATGTCTGAAGAGACCCAGTACTTC
>.|.|TRBJ2-5|TRBV15
CATKGDSYEETQYF
TGTGCCACCAAAGGGGACTCCTATGAGGAGACCCAGTACTTC
>once|TRBD2|TRBJ2-1|TRBV7-2
CASSLAVSGNYEQFF
TGTGCCAGCAGCTTAGCTGTTAGCGGGAACTATGAGCAGTTCTTC
>.|TRBD1|TRBJ1-2|TRBV20-1
CSAPGTGSNYGYTF
TGCAGTGCACCCGGGACAGGGTCTAACTATGGCTACACCTTC
>few|.|TRBJ1-1|TRBV29-1
CSVKVGGNTEAFF
TGCAGCGTTAAAGTCGGCGGAAACACTGAAGCTTTCTTT
>few|.|TRBJ2-1|TRBV20-1
CSANPGGLVFEQFF
TGCAGTGCTAATCCAGGGGGACTAGTCTTTGAGCAGTTCTTC
>few|TRBD2|TRBJ2-1|TRBV29-1
CSGAVTSTYNEQFF
TGCAGCGGTGCTGTGACTAGCACCTACAATGAGCAGTTCTTC
>few|.|TRBJ2-3|TRBV6-1
CASRRDLTSTDTQYF
TGTGCCAGCAGGAGGGACTTAACTAGCACAGATACGCAGTATTTT
>few|TRBD2|TRBJ2-1|TRBV7-2
CASSSRTSYNEQFF
TGTGCCAGCAGCTCTCGGACTAGTTACAATGAGCAGTTCTTC
>few|.|TRBJ1-2|TRBV30
CAWSAAIGGYTF
TGTGCCTGGAGTGCGGCAATCGGTGGCTACACCTTC
>.|.|TRBJ2-7|TRBV5-5
CASSLETPYEQYF
TGTGCCAGCAGCTTGGAAACTCCTTACGAGCAGTACTTC
>.|.|TRBJ2-3|TRBV28
CASTFGTRYTQYF
TGTGCCAGCACCTTCGGGACTCGCTATACGCAGTATTTT
>.|TRBD2|TRBJ2-1|TRBV20-1
CSARGTSGRGNEQFF
TGCAGTGCTAGAGGGACTAGCGGCAGAGGGAATGAGCAGTTCTTC
>.|.|TRBJ1-2|TRBV4-2
CASSPPERAHGYTF
TGTGCCAGCAGCCCCCCCGAAAGGGCCCATGGCTACACCTTC
>.|.|TRBJ2-1|TRBV20-1
CSAQGLGYNNEQFF
TGCAGTGCTCAGGGTCTAGGTTACAACAATGAGCAGTTCTTC
>once|TRBD1|TRBJ2-6|TRBV5-1
CASSTQTGEGANVLTF
TGCGCCAGCAGCACTCAGACAGGGGAAGGGGCCAACGTCCTGACTTTC
>.|.|TRBJ1-2|TRBV18
CASSPRVIRGDGYTF
TGTGCCAGCTCACCACGGGTGATCAGGGGCGATGGCTACACCTTC